This T cell receptor (beta chain) appears in the sequencing data of a study of cytomegalovirus exposure and HLA in healthy donors. Whole-study results and caveats: Approximately 18,000 TCR beta sequences were associated with HLA alleles at 0.05 false discovery rate in a later analysis. The classifier, whose performance was assessed in both the original and validation cohorts, reportedly diagnosed cytomegalovirus status with high specificity and sensitivity.

As to this clone: The antigen remains unidentified.

V was trimmed by 1 base and J by 4 bases, leaving 10 bases between them. Germline V gives CDR1 SGHAT, CDR2 FQNNGV. The CDR3 consists of 14 residues. Primers for the PCR totalled 60 Vbeta and 13 Jbeta. Sequenced by immunoSEQ multiplex PCR; TCRdb stores in-frame clones only, minus some. The table lists 120,000 or so clones, roughly 80% of them singletons. This TCR was sampled from a man younger than 45 in good health and CMV-seronegative. Sequenced sample: PBMCs. The chain carries TRBV11-2 and TRBJ1-1; D ambiguous. CDR3 in DNA: TGTGCCAGCAGCTTAGCCAGAGGGAGCACTGAAGCTTTCTTT. It encodes CASSLARGSTEAFF.